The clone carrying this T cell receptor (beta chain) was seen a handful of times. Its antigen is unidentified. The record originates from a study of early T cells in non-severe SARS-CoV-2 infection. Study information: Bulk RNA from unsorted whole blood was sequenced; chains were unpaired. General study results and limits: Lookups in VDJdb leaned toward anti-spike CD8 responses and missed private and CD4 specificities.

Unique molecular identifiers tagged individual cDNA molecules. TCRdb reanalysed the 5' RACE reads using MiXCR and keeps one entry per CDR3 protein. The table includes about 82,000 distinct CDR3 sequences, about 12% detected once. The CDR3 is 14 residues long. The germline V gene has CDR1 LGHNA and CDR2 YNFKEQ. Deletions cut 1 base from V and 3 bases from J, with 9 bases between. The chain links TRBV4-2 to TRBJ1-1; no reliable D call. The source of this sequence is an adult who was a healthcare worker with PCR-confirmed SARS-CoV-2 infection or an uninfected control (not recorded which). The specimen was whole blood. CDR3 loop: CASSQVSRYTEAFF. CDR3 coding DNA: TGTGCCAGCAGCCAAGTCTCCCGTTACACTGAAGCTTTCTTT.